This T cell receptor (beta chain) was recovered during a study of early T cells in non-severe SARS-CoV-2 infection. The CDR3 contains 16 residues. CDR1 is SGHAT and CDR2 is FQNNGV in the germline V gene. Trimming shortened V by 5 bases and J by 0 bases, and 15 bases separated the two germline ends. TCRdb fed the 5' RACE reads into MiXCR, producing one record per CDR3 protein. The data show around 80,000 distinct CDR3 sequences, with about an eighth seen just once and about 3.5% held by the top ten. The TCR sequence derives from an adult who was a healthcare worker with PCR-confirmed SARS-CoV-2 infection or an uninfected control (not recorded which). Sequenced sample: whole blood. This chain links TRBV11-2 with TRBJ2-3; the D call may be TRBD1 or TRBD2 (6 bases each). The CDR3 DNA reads TGTGCCAGCAGCGGGGGGCGGGGAACTAGCACAGATACGCAGTATTTT. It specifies CASSGGRGTSTDTQYF.